Presented here are 14 T cell receptor beta chains from one specimen sequenced in a study of CD8 T cells in ankylosing spondylitis. MiXCR was run by TCRdb on the 5' RACE reads, yielding one entry per CDR3 protein. The sample holds approximately 210,000 distinct CDR3 sequences, 9.5% to 15% seen once. Sequenced sample: blood, either unsorted or a sorted T cell fraction (not recorded which). The source is a male donor with ankylosing spondylitis or in good health (not recorded which).

The chain employs TRBV7-9 and TRBJ2-2; TRBD2 matches 9 bases. V lost 4 bases and J lost 4; bases outside the gene matches: 4. Germline V lookup: CDR1 SEHNR, CDR2 FQNEAQ (reference sequence). This CDR3 has 15 residues. CDR3 coding DNA: TGTGCCAGCAGCTCGGCTAGCGGGACCACCGGGGAGCTGTTTTTT. Its translation is CASSSASGTTGELFF. The whole variable domain, remainder taken from reference TRBV7-9 and TRBJ2-2, is DTGVSQNPRHKITKRGQNVTFRCDPISEHNRLYWYRQTLGQGPEFLTYFQNEAQLEKSRLLSDRFSAERPKGSFSTLEIQRTEQGDSAMYLCASSSASGTTGELFFGEGSRLTVL.

This clonotype was seen ten or more times. The gene calls are TRBV20-1 and TRBJ1-5, with 8 bases lining up with TRBD1. The V gene's germline CDR1 is DFQATT and CDR2 SNEGSKA (reference sequence). With 6 bases clipped from V and 5 bases from J, the junction kept 6 bases outside the gene matches. This CDR3 region has 13 residues. The CDR3 loop reads CSAPQGVDQPQHF. CDR3 nucleotides: TGCAGTGCCCCACAGGGGGTGGATCAGCCCCAGCATTTT.

This clonotype came up many times. The chain recombines TRBV4-1 with TRBJ1-4; 7 nucleotides match TRBD1. Germline V gene data show CDR1 as MGHRA and CDR2 as YSYEKL. The J segment lost 3 bases and the V segment lost 3 bases, leaving 7 bases of the junction unmatched. CDR3 size: 16 residues. The CDR3 here is CASSQISGTANEKLFF. The CDR3 coding sequence is TGCGCCAGCAGCCAGATTTCCGGGACAGCTAATGAAAAACTGTTTTTT.

This clonotype was detected only a few times. J is TRBJ1-5 and V is TRBV7-9, with no clear D. Per germline, CDR1 SEHNR and CDR2 FQNEAQ (reference sequence). There are 13 residues in the CDR3. V lost 1 base, J lost 8 bases, and 9 bases lay in between. CDR3 region: CASSLGPAEPQHF. CDR3 DNA sequence: TGTGCCAGCAGCTTAGGCCCTGCGGAGCCCCAGCATTTT.

This clonotype was counted between two and nine times. V usage is TRBV4-1 and J usage is TRBJ2-2; TRBD2 matches 11 bases. V dropped 0 bases and J dropped 6; count of bases not matched to a gene: 12. Germline-derived CDR1 and CDR2 are MGHRA and YSYEKL. The CDR3 has 19 residues. The CDR3 bases are TGCGCCAGCAGCCAAGATGAGGCTAGCGGGGGGTATTGGGCCGGGGAGCTGTTTTTT. Its protein is CASSQDEASGGYWAGELFF.

This rearrangement joins TRBV29-1 to TRBJ1-5, with 7 positions matching TRBD1. Germline V lookup: CDR1 SQVTM, CDR2 ANQGSEA. The ends lost 7 bases at V and 0 bases at J; junction bases unmatched: 6. The CDR3 extends over 14 amino acids. The CDR3 DNA sequence: TGCAGCGCCACTGGGACAGATAGCAATCAGCCCCAGCATTTT. This encodes CSATGTDSNQPQHF.

V usage is TRBV27 and J usage is TRBJ2-2; D is undetermined. V was trimmed by 8 bases and J by 7 bases, leaving 11 bases between them. The CDR3 sequence is 12 residues long. CDR1 and CDR2 from the germline V gene are MNHEY and SMNVEV (reference sequence). CDR3 sequence (DNA): TGTGCCAGCCGTAGCCCCAACGGGGAGCTGTTTTTT. Protein product: CASRSPNGELFF.

CDR3 protein: CASTTGGGTEAFF. CDR3 nucleotide sequence: TGTGCCAGCACTACCGGTGGGGGCACTGAAGCTTTCTTT. The V call is TRBV6-1, the J call TRBJ1-1; D is possibly TRBD1 (5 bases). The CDR3 runs 13 residues. The ends were cut back, 7 bases at V and 4 bases at J, with 13 bases in the middle. The germline V gene encodes CDR1 MNHNS and CDR2 SASEGT.

The chain couples TRBV7-9 to TRBJ2-7, with D perhaps assigned TRBD1 or TRBD2 (6 bases each). The ends were cut back, 5 bases at V and 4 bases at J, with 12 bases in the middle. Germline V lookup: CDR1 SEHNR, CDR2 FQNEAQ (reference sequence). CDR3 length: 13 amino acids. The CDR3 reads CASSPGAWYEQYF. CDR3 DNA sequence: TGTGCCAGCAGCCCGGGGGCGTGGTACGAGCAGTACTTC.

This clonotype was counted between two and nine times. The chain carries TRBV27 and TRBJ2-7, with D unclear. The CDR3 contains 13 residues. Trimming pared 3 bases from V and 2 bases from J, leaving 8 bases between. Germline V gene lookup returns CDR1 MNHEY and CDR2 SMNVEV (reference sequence). CDR3 protein: CASSFGHTYEQYF. CDR3 in DNA: TGTGCCAGCAGTTTCGGCCACACCTACGAGCAGTACTTC.

V gene TRBV6-1 combines with J gene TRBJ2-3; D not certain. The V end lost 8 bases, the J end lost 2 bases, and 14 bases lay between the germline ends. The germline V gene has CDR1 MNHNS and CDR2 SASEGT. The CDR3 sequence is 14 residues long. The CDR3 sequence: CASRELSFTDTQYF. CDR3 DNA sequence: TGTGCCAGCCGAGAACTATCCTTCACAGATACGCAGTATTTT.

Only a few counts were recorded for this clonotype. The CDR3 bases are TGTGCCAGCAGCGGTGATTCGAACACTGAAGCTTTCTTT. Amino acids: CASSGDSNTEAFF. The chain employs TRBV9 and TRBJ1-1, with D hard to call. V was cut by 3 bases and J by 1 base, with 7 bases left in between. The CDR3 is made up of 13 amino acids. CDR1 is SGDLS and CDR2 is YYNGEE in the germline V gene.

There are many counts of this clonotype. V gene TRBV19 combines with J gene TRBJ2-3, with 7 nucleotides matching TRBD2. The length of the CDR3 is 13 residues. Looked up from germline, CDR1 is LNHDA and CDR2 is SQIVND (reference sequence). The ends lost 7 bases at V and 1 base at J; junction bases unmatched: 2. CDR3 protein: CASNSGRTDTQYF. The CDR3 DNA is TGTGCCAGTAATAGCGGGCGCACAGATACGCAGTATTTT.

This chain uses TRBV19 with TRBJ2-1; the D call may be TRBD1 or TRBD2 (5 bases each). The CDR3 contains 15 residues. Germline V gene data show CDR1 as LNHDA and CDR2 as SQIVND (reference sequence). Trimming cost V 0 bases and J 7 bases, with 13 bases left between them. In DNA form, the CDR3 reads TGTGCCAGTAGTATAGAGGGGGAAGGATGGAATGAGCAGTTCTTC. This gives the protein CASSIEGEGWNEQFF. The entire variable domain, with the rest obtained from reference TRBV19 and TRBJ2-1, is as follows: DGGITQSPKYLFRKEGQNVTLSCEQNLNHDAMYWYRQDPGQGLRLIYYSQIVNDFQKGDIAEGYSVSREKKESFPLTVTSAQKNPTAFYLCASSIEGEGWNEQFFGPGTRLTVL.